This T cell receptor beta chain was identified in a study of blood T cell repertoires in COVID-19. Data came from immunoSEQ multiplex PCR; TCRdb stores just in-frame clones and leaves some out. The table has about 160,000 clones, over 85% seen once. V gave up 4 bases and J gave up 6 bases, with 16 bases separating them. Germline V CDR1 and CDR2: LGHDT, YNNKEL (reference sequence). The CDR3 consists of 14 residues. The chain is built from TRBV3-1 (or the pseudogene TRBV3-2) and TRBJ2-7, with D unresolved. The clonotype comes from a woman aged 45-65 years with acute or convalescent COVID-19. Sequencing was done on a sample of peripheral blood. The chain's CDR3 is CASSPLETAAEQYF. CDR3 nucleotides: TGTGCCAGCAGCCCCCTTGAAACGGCGGCCGAGCAGTACTTC.